This T cell receptor (beta chain) was sequenced for a study of T-cell reconstitution after alpha-beta-depleted transplantation in children. Whole-study findings and limits: Among T cells one year after transplant, newly produced cells accounted for most counts and diversity. Where alpha-beta T cells came from about two months after transplant was reportedly several hundred expanded graft clones. Elevated TCRbeta diversity at day 60 was traced, in some patients, to surviving recipient T cells and thymic progenitors.

The table lists this clonotype with many counts. As yet, its antigen is unknown. Preparing the TCRbeta library involved the use of unique molecular identifiers. TCRdb reanalysed the PCR reads using MiXCR and keeps one entry per CDR3 protein. The table includes about 160,000 distinct CDR3 sequences, around 10% detected once. The CDR3 is 14 amino acids. In germline, CDR1 is SGHRS, CDR2 YFSETQ. The V gene end was trimmed by 3 bases and the J gene end by 6 bases; junction bases not matched to a gene: 5. Sequenced here: PBMCs, sampled before TCRalphabeta/CD19-depleted stem cell transplant. The TCR originated in a boy aged 2 to 10 with acute myeloid leukemia, due to receive a stem cell transplant. The chain carries TRBV5-1 and TRBJ2-2; 7 nucleotides agree with TRBD1. In DNA form, the CDR3 reads TGCGCCAGCAGCTACGCACAGGGGTCCGGGGAGCTGTTTTTT. Amino acids: CASSYAQGSGELFF.